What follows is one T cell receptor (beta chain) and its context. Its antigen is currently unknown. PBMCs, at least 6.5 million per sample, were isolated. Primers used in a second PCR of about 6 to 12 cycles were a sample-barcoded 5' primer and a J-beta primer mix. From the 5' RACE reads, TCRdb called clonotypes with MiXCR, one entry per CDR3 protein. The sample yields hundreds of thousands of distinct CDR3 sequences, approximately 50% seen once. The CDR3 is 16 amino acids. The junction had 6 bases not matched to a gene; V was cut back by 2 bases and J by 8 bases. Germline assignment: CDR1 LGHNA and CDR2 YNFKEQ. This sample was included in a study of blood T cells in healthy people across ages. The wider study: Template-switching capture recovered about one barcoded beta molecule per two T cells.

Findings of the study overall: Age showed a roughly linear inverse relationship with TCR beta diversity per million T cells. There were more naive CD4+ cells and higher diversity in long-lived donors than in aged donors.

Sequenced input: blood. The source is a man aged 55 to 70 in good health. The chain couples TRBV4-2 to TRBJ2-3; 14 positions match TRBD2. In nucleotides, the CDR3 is TGTGCCAGCAGCCAATCCGGGACTAGCGGGGGTAGTACGCAGTATTTT. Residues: CASSQSGTSGGSTQYF.